This TCR beta chain was sequenced during a study of cytomegalovirus exposure and HLA in healthy donors. 13 Jbeta primers and 60 Vbeta primers were used for the PCR. TCRdb's table, derived via immunoSEQ multiplex PCR, lists solely in-frame clones and lacks some. The table includes approximately 250,000 clones, 70% to 90% detected once. This CDR3 spans 13 amino acids. In germline, CDR1 is MNHEY, CDR2 SMNVEV (reference sequence). Trimming pared 3 bases from V and 3 bases from J, leaving 9 bases between. The TCR comes from a girl aged 2 to 9 in good health and CMV-seronegative. Sequences were obtained from PBMCs. V is TRBV27 and J is TRBJ2-7; TRBD2 might be the D (6 bases). Here the CDR3 DNA reads TGTGCCAGCAGTTTCCGGGGGATCTACGAGCAGTACTTC. It specifies CASSFRGIYEQYF.